The 20 T cell receptor beta chains below were found in one sample sequenced in a study of T cell responses to AZD1222 COVID-19 vaccine. Libraries were prepared by immunoSEQ multiplex PCR; TCRdb keeps only in-frame clonotypes and omits some of them. The repertoire holds 85,000 to 95,000 clones, with roughly 90% as singletons. Sequencing used peripheral blood, obtained 28 days after the second AZD1222 dose. These receptors came from an adult who received the AZD1222 COVID-19 vaccine.

This clone was observed a few times. The CDR3 reads CAISEPGQLNYGYTF. CDR3 coding DNA: TGTGCCATCAGTGAACCAGGACAGCTTAACTATGGCTACACCTTC. The chain has TRBV10-3 and TRBJ1-2, with D tentatively TRBD1 (6 bases). CDR1 is ENHRY and CDR2 is SYGVKD in the germline V gene. The V end lost 3 bases, the J end lost 1 base, and 12 bases lay between the germline ends. The CDR3 spans 15 residues.

V and J are TRBV5-4 and TRBJ1-6; possibly TRBD1 for D (6 bases). Trimming stripped 1 base from V and 7 bases from J, with 12 bases between. CDR1 and CDR2 from the germline V gene are SGHNT and YYREEE (reference sequence). The CDR3 is 15 residues long. The CDR3 region is CASSLPQGYNSPLHF. The CDR3 DNA is TGTGCCAGCAGCTTGCCACAGGGATACAATTCACCCCTCCACTTT. The variable domain in full, completed from reference TRBV5-4 and TRBJ1-6, reads ETGVTQSPTHLIKTRGQQVTLRCSSQSGHNTVSWYQQALGQGPQFIFQYYREEENGRGNFPPRFSGLQFPNYSSELNVNALELDDSALYLCASSLPQGYNSPLHFGNGTRLTVT.

The chain combines TRBV9 with TRBJ1-2; TRBD1 is a possible D gene (5 bases). The CDR3 is made up of 12 amino acids. The germline V gene has CDR1 SGDLS and CDR2 YYNGEE. With 3 bases removed from V and 4 bases from J, the gap between germline ends came to 7 bases. CDR3 region: CASSAGFYGYTF. CDR3 nucleotide sequence: TGTGCCAGCAGCGCAGGGTTCTATGGCTACACCTTC.

This clone is a singleton in its sample. The chain links TRBV27 to TRBJ2-7; a weak D match, TRBD1 (6 bases). The CDR3 runs to 13 residues. Germline lookup yields CDR1 MNHEY and CDR2 SMNVEV (reference sequence). The germline V and J ends were trimmed by 6 bases and 3 bases, with 12 bases remaining between them. The DNA of the CDR3 is TGTGCCAGCAGGGGACATAACTTCTACGAGCAGTACTTC. Protein sequence: CASRGHNFYEQYF.

The rearrangement links TRBV7-8 to TRBJ2-7; 9 bases fit TRBD2. The CDR3 loop spans 15 amino acids. Germline V gene lookup returns CDR1 SGHVS and CDR2 FQNEAQ. V dropped 1 base and J dropped 3; count of bases not matched to a gene: 4. The CDR3 protein is CASSLEGAGGYEQYF. Written as DNA, the CDR3 is TGTGCCAGCAGCTTAGAAGGAGCGGGGGGCTACGAGCAGTACTTC.

This chain uses TRBV11-3 with TRBJ2-7; 8 bases fit TRBD1. In germline, CDR1 is SGHNT, CDR2 YENEEA. V was pared by 5 bases and J by 2 bases, with 5 bases of the junction left unmatched. This CDR3 comprises 14 residues. This chain's CDR3 is CASSIGDRTYEQYF. The CDR3 DNA sequence: TGTGCCAGCAGCATAGGGGACAGGACCTACGAGCAGTACTTC.

This clone has just one count. This chain joins TRBV7-8 and TRBJ1-2, with 8 bases matching TRBD1. CDR3 length: 13 residues. Germline assignment: CDR1 SGHVS and CDR2 FQNEAQ. V was clipped by 5 bases and J by 6 bases; unmatched bases: 5. CDR3 sequence (DNA): TGTGCCAGCAGCATACAGGGGGTCAATGGCTACACCTTC. Amino acids: CASSIQGVNGYTF.

This clone was found once. The chain joins TRBV19 to TRBJ2-5; TRBD2 matches 10 bases. Germline V gives CDR1 LNHDA, CDR2 SQIVND (reference sequence). The CDR3 runs 17 residues. The V segment lost 3 bases and the J segment 5 bases; nucleotides outside the gene matches: 12. CDR3 bases: TGTGCCAGTAGTATGGGGGGTCTAGCGGGAGTTCGGGAGACCCAGTACTTC. This gives the protein CASSMGGLAGVRETQYF.

This rearrangement joins TRBV18 to TRBJ1-5, with unresolved D. Between the trimmed V and J ends, which lost 5 bases and 4 bases, there was a span of 9 bases. The CDR3 totals 13 residues. The germline V gene has CDR1 KGHSH and CDR2 LQKENI. CDR3 in amino acids: CASSSDRNQPQHF. The CDR3 region has the DNA TGTGCCAGCTCATCGGACCGAAATCAGCCCCAGCATTTT.

The chain links TRBV29-1 to TRBJ1-1, with 7 bases lining up with TRBD1. CDR3 length: 13 residues. Germline values: CDR1 SQVTM, CDR2 ANQGSEA. V gave up 7 bases and J gave up 0 bases; unmatched junction bases: 5. CDR3 protein: CSAPGQMNTEAFF. CDR3 coding DNA: TGCAGCGCACCGGGACAGATGAACACTGAAGCTTTCTTT.

V usage is TRBV11-2 and J usage is TRBJ1-6; D is ambiguous. Deletions cut 6 bases from V and 2 bases from J, with 5 bases between. CDR3 length: 13 residues. Germline loops: CDR1 SGHAT, CDR2 FQNNGV. CDR3 sequence: CASSVTYNSPLHF. DNA for the CDR3: TGTGCCAGCAGTGTGACCTATAATTCACCCCTCCACTTT.

The rearrangement uses TRBV27 and TRBJ1-1; 7 positions match TRBD1. The J segment lost 5 bases and the V segment lost 7 bases, leaving 13 bases of the junction unmatched. CDR3 length: 15 residues. The V gene's germline CDR1 is MNHEY and CDR2 SMNVEV (reference sequence). CDR3 coding DNA: TGTGCCAGCAATAGAGGGGGCTACTCACGAACTGAAGCTTTCTTT. Translated, it gives CASNRGGYSRTEAFF.

The chain couples TRBV30 to TRBJ2-3; 7 bases fit TRBD2. The CDR3 has 14 amino acids. Germline V lookup: CDR1 GTSNPN, CDR2 SVGIG (reference sequence). J lost 4 bases, V lost 0 bases, and 4 bases had no gene match. Here the CDR3 DNA reads TGTGCCTGGAGTGTGGGGGGAGGGGCAGATACGCAGTATTTT. This gives the protein CAWSVGGGADTQYF.

The chain joins TRBV30 to TRBJ1-5; 7 nucleotides agree with TRBD1. This CDR3 has 13 amino acids. J gave up 7 bases and V 3 bases, and 6 bases lay outside the gene matches. Germline V CDR1 and CDR2: GTSNPN, SVGIG (reference sequence). In DNA, the CDR3 is TGTGCCTGGAGCTCAGGGGGGAAGCAGCCCCAGCATTTT. Translated: CAWSSGGKQPQHF.

The V and J genes are TRBV5-1 and TRBJ2-5; the match to TRBD2 covers 10 bases. The germline CDR1 and CDR2 sequences are SGHRS and YFSETQ. J was trimmed by 7 bases and V by 6 bases; bases with no gene match: 12. This CDR3 is built from 15 residues. CDR3 region: CASTTGRTSGATQYF. In nucleotides, the CDR3 is TGCGCCAGCACCACCGGCCGGACTAGCGGAGCGACCCAGTACTTC.

This clone was picked up one time. This sequence joins TRBV27 and TRBJ1-2; no clear D. CDR3 length: 14 residues. Germline values: CDR1 MNHEY, CDR2 SMNVEV (reference sequence). V gave up 6 bases and J gave up 6 bases, with 17 bases separating them. The CDR3 bases are TGTGCCAGCAGCCCAAGGTGGAGCGGTGATGGCTACACCTTC. It yields the protein CASSPRWSGDGYTF.

The chain links TRBV3-1 (or the pseudogene TRBV3-2) to TRBJ2-3, with TRBD2 matching 10 bases. CDR1 and CDR2 (germline): LGHDT, YNNKEL (reference sequence). V gave up 0 bases and J gave up 4 bases; unmatched junction bases: 7. The CDR3 runs to 17 residues. The CDR3 DNA reads as TGTGCCAGCAGCCAAGATCTCTCAGCGGGGGGGGCAGATACGCAGTATTTT. Amino acids: CASSQDLSAGGADTQYF.

The V call is TRBV2, the J call TRBJ1-5; no clear D. The CDR3 spans 15 residues. Trimming removed 4 bases at V and 2 bases at J, with 12 bases between. From germline, CDR1 is SNHLY and CDR2 FYNNEI. The CDR3 DNA sequence: TGTGCCAGCAGTGCGGATTCGTCGCGCAATCAGCCCCAGCATTTT. Translating gives CASSADSSRNQPQHF.

This clone was picked up a small number of times. This chain connects TRBV2 to TRBJ1-5; D is unclear. The ends were cut back, 2 bases at V and 0 bases at J, with 8 bases in the middle. The CDR3 runs 15 residues. Germline CDR1 SNHLY, CDR2 FYNNEI. The CDR3 DNA is TGTGCCAGCAGTGAAAGGTCAGGTAGCAATCAGCCCCAGCATTTT. It is translated as CASSERSGSNQPQHF.

The chain recombines TRBV3-1 (or the pseudogene TRBV3-2) with TRBJ1-2; 9 bases map to TRBD1. The germline gives CDR1 LGHDT, CDR2 YNNKEL (reference sequence). The V gene end was trimmed by 6 bases and the J gene end by 4 bases; junction bases not matched to a gene: 3. The CDR3 totals 13 residues. Here the CDR3 reads CASRGQGTYGYTF. CDR3 nucleotides: TGTGCCAGCAGGGGACAGGGTACCTATGGCTACACCTTC.